This passage covers 3 T cell receptor beta chains from one sample sequenced in a study of T cell responses to AZD1222 COVID-19 vaccine. TCRdb's table, derived via immunoSEQ multiplex PCR, lists solely in-frame clones and lacks some. This sample yields 90,000 to 120,000 clones, of which around 91% are seen a single time; under 25% belongs to the top ten. Source: peripheral blood, taken on day 0 of AZD1222 vaccination. The source of these receptors is an adult in good health.

This chain connects TRBV19 to TRBJ2-7; 8 bases line up with TRBD1. Losses at the gene ends were 6 bases for V and 3 bases for J; bases not matched to a gene: 4. The CDR3 consists of 13 residues. Germline CDR1 is LNHDA and CDR2 is SQIVND (reference sequence). For the CDR3, the DNA is TGTGCCAGTAGCGACAGGGGAATCTACGAGCAGTACTTC. Protein: CASSDRGIYEQYF.

V gene TRBV12-3 or TRBV12-4 combines with J gene TRBJ2-7; possibly TRBD1 for D (5 bases). The CDR3 spans 12 residues. The V end was cut by 5 bases, the J end by 6 bases, with 11 bases between. The CDR3 reads CASSIGVFEQYF. The CDR3 nucleotides read TGTGCCAGCAGTATAGGGGTTTTCGAGCAGTACTTC.

V and J are TRBV11-1 and TRBJ1-1, with D perhaps matching TRBD1 (5 bases). Per the germline V gene, CDR1 is SGHAT and CDR2 is FQDESV (reference sequence). CDR3 length: 15 amino acids. Trimming left V 1 base short and J 1 base short, with 10 bases between. CDR3 nucleotides: TGTGCCAGCAGCTTAGTTGCCAGGGCGAACACTGAAGCTTTCTTT. Protein: CASSLVARANTEAFF. Based on the CDR3 plus reference TRBV11-1 and TRBJ1-1, the full variable domain is EAEVAQSPRYKITEKSQAVAFWCDPISGHATLYWYRQILGQGPELLVQFQDESVVDDSQLPKDRFSAERLKGVDSTLKIQPAELGDSAMYLCASSLVARANTEAFFGQGTRLTVV.